The 3 T cell receptor beta chains presented below share a single source sample, sequenced in a study of blood T cells in healthy people across ages (dated by TCRdb to between 2015 and 2016). The method was 5' RACE. TCRdb names Illumina HiSeq 2500 as the instrument used. A second 7 to 11 cycle PCR used a sample-barcoded 5' primer and a J-beta primer mix. TCRdb applied fastp at Q25 and MiXCR to the public reads, then kept only in-frame beta chains. Rows with a matching CDR3 protein are joined into one entry that keeps the most common DNA and genes. Present in this sample are around 1.7 million distinct CDR3 sequences, roughly 27% of which were seen just once. Of the sample, 7.7% is held by the ten largest clones. The sample consisted of blood. These receptors were taken from a woman aged 25 to 39 in good health.

This clonotype was counted many times. This chain connects TRBV6-2 or TRBV6-3 to TRBJ2-5; 9 bases are shared with TRBD1. Germline lookup yields CDR1 MNHEY and CDR2 SVGEGT. The CDR3 is 15 residues long. The V gene end was trimmed by 5 bases and the J gene end by 5 bases; junction bases not matched to a gene: 9. The CDR3 reads CASSPPGQGPETQYF. CDR3 DNA: TGTGCCAGCAGTCCACCGGGACAGGGACCGGAGACCCAGTACTTC.

V usage is TRBV7-3 and J usage is TRBJ2-7, with D possibly being TRBD1 or TRBD2 (5 bases each). The germline V and J ends were trimmed by 1 base and 4 bases, with 14 bases remaining between them. Looked up from germline, CDR1 is SGHTA and CDR2 is FQGTGA. This CDR3 is built from 15 residues. CDR3 sequence reads: CASSLIRGRRYEQYF. The CDR3, as DNA: TGTGCCAGCAGCTTAATCCGGGGCCGGCGTTACGAGCAGTACTTC.

This clonotype was picked up many times. The chain employs TRBV20-1 and TRBJ2-5; D uncertain. The CDR3 is made up of 12 amino acids. V was shortened by 0 bases and J by 4 bases, with 6 bases between the two germline ends. Germline-derived CDR1 and CDR2 are DFQATT and SNEGSKA (reference sequence). The CDR3 here is CSARDETETQYF. The CDR3 DNA follows: TGCAGTGCTAGAGACGAGACAGAGACCCAGTACTTC.